This TCR beta chain was obtained from a study of cytomegalovirus exposure and HLA in healthy donors. The study's findings and limits: Later examination showed HLA-associated TCR beta chains had greater clonal expansion than equally common others.

This clone was observed a single time. Its antigen remains unidentified. This CDR3 contains 18 residues. Use of 60 Vbeta and 13 Jbeta primers characterized the PCR. TCRdb's copy holds only in-frame clones and misses some; the assay was immunoSEQ multiplex PCR. The data show 150,000 or so clones, with more than 60% seen just once and 2.5% held by the top ten. Material: PBMCs. The source is a human donor in good health. The chain links TRBV21-1 to TRBJ2-4; whether TRBD2, the table's D call, matches the DNA was not checked. TRBV21-1 is classified as a pseudogene. In DNA, the CDR3 is TGTGCCAGCCCTCCGCTAGCGGGGGGGCATTCAGCCAAAAACATTCAGTACTTC. It is translated as CASPPLAGGHSAKNIQYF.